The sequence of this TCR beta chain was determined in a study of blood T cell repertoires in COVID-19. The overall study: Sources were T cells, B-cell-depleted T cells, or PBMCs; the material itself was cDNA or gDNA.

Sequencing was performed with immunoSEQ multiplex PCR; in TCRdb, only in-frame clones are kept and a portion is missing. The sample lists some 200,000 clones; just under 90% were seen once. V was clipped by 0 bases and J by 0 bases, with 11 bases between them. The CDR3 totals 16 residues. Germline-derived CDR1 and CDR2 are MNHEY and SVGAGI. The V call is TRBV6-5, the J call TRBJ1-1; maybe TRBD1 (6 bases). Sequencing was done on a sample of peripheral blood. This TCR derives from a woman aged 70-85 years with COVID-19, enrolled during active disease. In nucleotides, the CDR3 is TGTGCCAGCAGTTACTCCTTGACAGGTATGAACACTGAAGCTTTCTTT. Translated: CASSYSLTGMNTEAFF.